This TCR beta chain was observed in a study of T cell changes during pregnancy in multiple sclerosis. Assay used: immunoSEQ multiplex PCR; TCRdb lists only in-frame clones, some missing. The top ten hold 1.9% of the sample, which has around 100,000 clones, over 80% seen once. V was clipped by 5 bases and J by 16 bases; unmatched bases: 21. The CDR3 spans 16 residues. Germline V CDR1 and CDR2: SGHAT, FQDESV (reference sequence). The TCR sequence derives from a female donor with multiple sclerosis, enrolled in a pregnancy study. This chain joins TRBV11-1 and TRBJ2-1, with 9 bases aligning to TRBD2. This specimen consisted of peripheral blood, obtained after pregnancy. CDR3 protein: CASSPKPLAGLALVFF. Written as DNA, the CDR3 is TGTGCCAGCAGCCCGAAACCTCTCGCCGGACTAGCGTTAGTTTTCTTC.